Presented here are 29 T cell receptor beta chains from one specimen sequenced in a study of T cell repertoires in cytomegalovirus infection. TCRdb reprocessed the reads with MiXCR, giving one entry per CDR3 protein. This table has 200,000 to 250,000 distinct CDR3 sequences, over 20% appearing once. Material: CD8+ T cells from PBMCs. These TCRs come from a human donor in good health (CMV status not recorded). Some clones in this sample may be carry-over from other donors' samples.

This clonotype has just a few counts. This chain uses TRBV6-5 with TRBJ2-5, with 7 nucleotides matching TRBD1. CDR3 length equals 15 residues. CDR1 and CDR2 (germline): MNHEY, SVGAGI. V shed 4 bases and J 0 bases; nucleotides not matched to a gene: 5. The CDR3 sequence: CASSSFDRDQETQYF. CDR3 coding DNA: TGTGCCAGCAGTTCCTTTGACAGGGACCAAGAGACCCAGTACTTC.

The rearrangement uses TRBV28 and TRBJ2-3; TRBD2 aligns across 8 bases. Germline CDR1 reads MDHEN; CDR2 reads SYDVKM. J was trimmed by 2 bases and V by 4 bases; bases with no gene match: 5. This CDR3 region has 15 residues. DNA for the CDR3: TGTGCCAGCAGTTCGGCGGGGGGCTACACAGATACGCAGTATTTT. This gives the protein CASSSAGGYTDTQYF.

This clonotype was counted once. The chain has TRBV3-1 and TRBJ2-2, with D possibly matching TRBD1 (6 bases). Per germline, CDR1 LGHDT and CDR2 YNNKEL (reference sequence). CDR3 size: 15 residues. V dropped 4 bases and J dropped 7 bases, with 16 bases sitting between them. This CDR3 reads CASSPTGTLFGELFF. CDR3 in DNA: TGTGCCAGCAGCCCGACCGGGACATTGTTCGGGGAGCTGTTTTTT.

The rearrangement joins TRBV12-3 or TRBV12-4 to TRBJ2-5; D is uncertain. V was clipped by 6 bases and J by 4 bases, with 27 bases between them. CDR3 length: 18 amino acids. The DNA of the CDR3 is TGTGCCAGCAGCGAGAAGCGTGGCGGAGCTATAACATCAGAGACCCAGTACTTC. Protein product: CASSEKRGGAITSETQYF.

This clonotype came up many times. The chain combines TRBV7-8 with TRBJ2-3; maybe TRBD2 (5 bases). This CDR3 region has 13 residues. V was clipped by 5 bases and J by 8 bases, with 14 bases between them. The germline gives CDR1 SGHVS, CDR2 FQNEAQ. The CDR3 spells CASSRTPEGTQYF. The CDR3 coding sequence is TGTGCCAGCAGCAGGACTCCCGAGGGTACGCAGTATTTT.

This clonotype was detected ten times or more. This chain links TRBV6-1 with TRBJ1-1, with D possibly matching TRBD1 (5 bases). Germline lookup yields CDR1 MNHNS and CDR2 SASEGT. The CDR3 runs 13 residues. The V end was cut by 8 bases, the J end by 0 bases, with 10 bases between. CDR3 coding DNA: TGTGCCAGCGGGGGGGTGATGAACACTGAAGCTTTCTTT. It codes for CASGGVMNTEAFF.

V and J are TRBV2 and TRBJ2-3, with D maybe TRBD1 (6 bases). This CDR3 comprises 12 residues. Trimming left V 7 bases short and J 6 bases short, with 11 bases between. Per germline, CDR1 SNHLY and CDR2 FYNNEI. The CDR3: CASKTGRDTQYF. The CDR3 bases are TGTGCCAGCAAAACAGGGCGGGATACGCAGTATTTT.

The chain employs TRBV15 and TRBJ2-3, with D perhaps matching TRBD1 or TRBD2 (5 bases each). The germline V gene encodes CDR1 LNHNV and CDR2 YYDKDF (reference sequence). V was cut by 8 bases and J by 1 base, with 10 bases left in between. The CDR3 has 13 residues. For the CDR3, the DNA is TGTGCCACCCGGGACCCTCGCACAGATACGCAGTATTTT. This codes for CATRDPRTDTQYF.

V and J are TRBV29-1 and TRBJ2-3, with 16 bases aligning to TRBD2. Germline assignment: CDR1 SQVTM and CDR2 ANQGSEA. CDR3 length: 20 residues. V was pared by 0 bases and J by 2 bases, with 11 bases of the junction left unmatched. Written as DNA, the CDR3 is TGCAGCGTTGAAGATTTTCAGCCGGGACTAGCGGGGGGGGTCACAGATACGCAGTATTTT. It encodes CSVEDFQPGLAGGVTDTQYF.

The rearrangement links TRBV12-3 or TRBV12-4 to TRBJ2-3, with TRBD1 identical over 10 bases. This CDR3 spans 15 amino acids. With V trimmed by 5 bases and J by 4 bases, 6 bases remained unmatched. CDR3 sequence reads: CASSGGQGLADTQYF. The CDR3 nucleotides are TGTGCCAGCAGTGGGGGACAGGGGCTGGCAGATACGCAGTATTTT.

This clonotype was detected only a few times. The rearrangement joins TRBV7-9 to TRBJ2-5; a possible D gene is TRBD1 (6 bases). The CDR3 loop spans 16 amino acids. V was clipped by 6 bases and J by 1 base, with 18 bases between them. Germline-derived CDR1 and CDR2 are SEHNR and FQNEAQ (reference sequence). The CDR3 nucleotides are TGTGCCAGCAGTTCTCTCGTGGGGACACTCCAAGAGACCCAGTACTTC. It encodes CASSSLVGTLQETQYF.

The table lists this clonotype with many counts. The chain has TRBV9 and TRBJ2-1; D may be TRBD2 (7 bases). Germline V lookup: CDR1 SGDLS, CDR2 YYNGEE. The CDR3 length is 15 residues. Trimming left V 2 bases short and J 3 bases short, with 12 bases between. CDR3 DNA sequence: TGTGCCAGCAGCGTTGGGGGGGCGCTCTACAATGAGCAGTTCTTC. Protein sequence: CASSVGGALYNEQFF.

For the CDR3, the DNA is TGTGCTAGTGGACGGGGAAATGAGCAGTTCTTC. It translates to CASGRGNEQFF. The chain uses TRBV12-5 and TRBJ2-1, with a weak D call TRBD2 (5 bases). The germline CDR1 and CDR2 sequences are LGHNT and FRNRAP. The germline V and J ends were trimmed by 6 bases and 7 bases, with 7 bases remaining between them. The CDR3 spans 11 residues.

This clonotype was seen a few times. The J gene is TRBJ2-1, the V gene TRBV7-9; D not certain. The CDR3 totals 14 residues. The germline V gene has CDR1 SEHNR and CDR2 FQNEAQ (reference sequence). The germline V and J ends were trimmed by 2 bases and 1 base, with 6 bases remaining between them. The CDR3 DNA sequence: TGTGCCAGCAGCTTATTCAGTTCCTACAATGAGCAGTTCTTC. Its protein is CASSLFSSYNEQFF.

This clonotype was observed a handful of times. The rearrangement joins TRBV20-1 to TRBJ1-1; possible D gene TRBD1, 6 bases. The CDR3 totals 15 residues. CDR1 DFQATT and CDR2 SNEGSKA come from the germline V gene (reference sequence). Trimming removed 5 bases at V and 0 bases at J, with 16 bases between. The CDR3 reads CSALNREPMNTEAFF. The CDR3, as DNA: TGCAGTGCTTTAAACAGGGAACCCATGAACACTGAAGCTTTCTTT.

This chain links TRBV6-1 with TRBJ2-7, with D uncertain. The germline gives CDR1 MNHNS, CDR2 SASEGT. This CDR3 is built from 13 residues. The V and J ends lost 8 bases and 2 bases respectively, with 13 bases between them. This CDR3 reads CASGQVPPYEQYF. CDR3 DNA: TGTGCCAGCGGGCAGGTTCCTCCCTACGAGCAGTACTTC.

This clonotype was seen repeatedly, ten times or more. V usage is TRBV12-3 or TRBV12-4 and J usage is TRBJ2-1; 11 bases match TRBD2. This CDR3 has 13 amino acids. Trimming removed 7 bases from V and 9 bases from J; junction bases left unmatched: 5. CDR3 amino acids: CASISGGASEQFF. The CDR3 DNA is TGTGCCAGCATTAGCGGGGGGGCCTCTGAGCAGTTCTTC.

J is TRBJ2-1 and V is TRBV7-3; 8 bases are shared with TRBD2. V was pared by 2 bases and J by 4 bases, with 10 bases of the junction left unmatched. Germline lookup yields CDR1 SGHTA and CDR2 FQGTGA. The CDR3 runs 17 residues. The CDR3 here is CASSLWGLVGRYNEQFF. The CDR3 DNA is TGTGCCAGCAGCTTATGGGGACTAGTGGGGCGGTACAATGAGCAGTTCTTC.

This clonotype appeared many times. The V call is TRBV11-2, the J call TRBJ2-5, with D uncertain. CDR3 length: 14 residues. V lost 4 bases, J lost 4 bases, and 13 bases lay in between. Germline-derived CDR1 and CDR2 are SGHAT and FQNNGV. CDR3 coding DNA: TGTGCCAGCAGCTCCATACCGTGGCGAGAGACCCAGTACTTC. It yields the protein CASSSIPWRETQYF.

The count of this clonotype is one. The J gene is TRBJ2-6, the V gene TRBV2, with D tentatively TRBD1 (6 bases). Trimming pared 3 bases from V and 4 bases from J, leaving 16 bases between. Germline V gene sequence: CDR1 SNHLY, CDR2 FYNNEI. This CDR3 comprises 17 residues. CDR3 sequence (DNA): TGTGCCAGCAGTGACAACAGGGAATCCCCCGGGGCCAACGTCCTGACTTTC. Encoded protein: CASSDNRESPGANVLTF.

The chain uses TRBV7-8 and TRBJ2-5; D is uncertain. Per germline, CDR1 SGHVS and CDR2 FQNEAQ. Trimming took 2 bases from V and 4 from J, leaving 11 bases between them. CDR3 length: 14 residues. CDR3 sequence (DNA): TGTGCCAGCAGCTTAAGGACCGAGCGAGAGACCCAGTACTTC. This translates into CASSLRTERETQYF.

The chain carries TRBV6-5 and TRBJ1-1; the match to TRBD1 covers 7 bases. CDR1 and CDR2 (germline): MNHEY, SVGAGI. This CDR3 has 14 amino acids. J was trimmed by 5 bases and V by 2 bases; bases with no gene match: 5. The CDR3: CASSYTATGTEAFF. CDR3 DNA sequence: TGTGCCAGCAGTTACACAGCGACAGGGACTGAAGCTTTCTTT.

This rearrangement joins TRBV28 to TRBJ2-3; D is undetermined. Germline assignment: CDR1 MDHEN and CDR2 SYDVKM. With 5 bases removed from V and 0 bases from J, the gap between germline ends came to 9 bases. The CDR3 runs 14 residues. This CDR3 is CASSPDGSTDTQYF. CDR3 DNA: TGTGCCAGCAGTCCGGATGGGAGCACAGATACGCAGTATTTT.

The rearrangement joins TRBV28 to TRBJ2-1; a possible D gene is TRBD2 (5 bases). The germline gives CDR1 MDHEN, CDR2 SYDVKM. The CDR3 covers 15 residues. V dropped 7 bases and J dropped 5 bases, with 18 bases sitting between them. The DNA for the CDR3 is TGTGCCAGCACTCCCCGGGAACAACTGAACAATGAGCAGTTCTTC. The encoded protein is CASTPREQLNNEQFF. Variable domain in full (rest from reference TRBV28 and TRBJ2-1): DVKVTQSSRYLVKRTGEKVFLECVQDMDHENMFWYRQDPGLGLRLIYFSYDVKMKEKGDIPEGYSVSREKKERFSLILESASTNQTSMYLCASTPREQLNNEQFFGPGTRLTVL.

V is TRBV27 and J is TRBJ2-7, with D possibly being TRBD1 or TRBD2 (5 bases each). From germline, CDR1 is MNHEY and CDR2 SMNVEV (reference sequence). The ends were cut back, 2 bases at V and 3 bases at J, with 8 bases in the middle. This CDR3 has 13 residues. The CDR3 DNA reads TGTGCCAGCAGTTTAGGGACCAACTACGAGCAGTACTTC. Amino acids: CASSLGTNYEQYF.

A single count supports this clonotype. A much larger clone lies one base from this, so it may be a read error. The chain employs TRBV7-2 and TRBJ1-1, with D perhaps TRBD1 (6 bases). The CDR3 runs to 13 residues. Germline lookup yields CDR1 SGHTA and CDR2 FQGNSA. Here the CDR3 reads CASSWGGSTKAFF. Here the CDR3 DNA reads TGTGCCAGCAGCTGGGGGGGCAGCACTAAAGCTTTCTTT. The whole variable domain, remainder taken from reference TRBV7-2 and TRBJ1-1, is GAGVSQSPSNKVTEKGKDVELRCDPISGHTALYWYRQSLGQGLEFLIYFQGNSAPDKSGLPSDRFSAERTGGSVSTLTIQRTQQEDSAVYLCASSWGGSTKAFFGQGTRLTVV.

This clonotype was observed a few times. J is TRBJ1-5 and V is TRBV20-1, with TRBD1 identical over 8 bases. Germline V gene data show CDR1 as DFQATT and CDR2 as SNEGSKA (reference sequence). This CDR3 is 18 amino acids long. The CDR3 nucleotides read TGCAGCTGTCAAGGCGAGACAGAGGACTACAGGGGGGATCAGCCCCAGCATTTT. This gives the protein CSCQGETEDYRGDQPQHF.

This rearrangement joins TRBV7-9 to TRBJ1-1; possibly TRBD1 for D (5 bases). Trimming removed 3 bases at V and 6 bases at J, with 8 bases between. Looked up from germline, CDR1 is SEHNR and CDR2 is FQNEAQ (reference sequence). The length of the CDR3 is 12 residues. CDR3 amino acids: CASSFQGPEAFF. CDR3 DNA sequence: TGTGCCAGCAGCTTTCAGGGCCCTGAAGCTTTCTTT.

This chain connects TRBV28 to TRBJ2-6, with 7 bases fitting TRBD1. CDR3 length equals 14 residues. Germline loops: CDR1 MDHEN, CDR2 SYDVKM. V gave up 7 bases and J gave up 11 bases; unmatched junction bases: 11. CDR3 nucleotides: TGTGCCAGCAAGATGACCGGGACAGAGGACGTCCTGACTTTC. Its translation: CASKMTGTEDVLTF. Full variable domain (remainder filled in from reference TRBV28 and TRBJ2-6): DVKVTQSSRYLVKRTGEKVFLECVQDMDHENMFWYRQDPGLGLRLIYFSYDVKMKEKGDIPEGYSVSREKKERFSLILESASTNQTSMYLCASKMTGTEDVLTFGAGSRLTVL.